These 19 T cell receptor beta chains originate from one sample sequenced in a study of CD8+CD57+ T cells in acquired aplastic anemia. The study profiled TCR beta VDJ and CDR3 using genomic DNA as template. TCRdb redid the calling of the reads with MiXCR, one entry per CDR3 protein. The sample consists of around 200,000 distinct CDR3 sequences, 63% of them appearing once. CD8+CD57+ cell expansion had been shown by flow cytometry in patients chosen for sequencing. Specimen: sorted CD4+, CD8+, or CD8+CD57+ T cells (not recorded which) from PBMCs. These receptors originate from a human donor with aplastic anemia.

The V call is TRBV12-3 or TRBV12-4, the J call TRBJ2-2; the match to TRBD1 covers 9 bases. This CDR3 has 15 amino acids. V trimming: 6 bases; J trimming: 0 bases; junction bases outside the gene matches: 2. CDR3 bases: TGTGCCAGCAGCTACAGGGGGCCGAACACCGGGGAGCTGTTTTTT. It codes for CASSYRGPNTGELFF.

The chain recombines TRBV29-1 with TRBJ1-6, with 8 bases matching TRBD1. After removal of 7 bases from V and 6 bases from J, the junction contained 8 bases not matched to a gene. The length of the CDR3 is 14 residues. Germline loops: CDR1 SQVTM, CDR2 ANQGSEA. The DNA of the CDR3 is TGCAGCGCCGCGGGGACAGGTTTTAATTCACCCCTCCACTTT. Translating gives CSAAGTGFNSPLHF.

This clonotype has ten or more counts. The junction shows a germline mismatch at one end, possibly a read error. V usage is TRBV20-1 and J usage is TRBJ2-1; D tentatively fits TRBD1 or TRBD2 (5 bases each). The CDR3 runs 16 residues. Germline CDR1 is DFQATT and CDR2 is SNEGSKA (reference sequence). The CDR3 protein is CSARDHGKRGRNEQFF. CDR3 in DNA: TGCAGTGCTAGAGATCATGGGAAACGGGGCAGGAATGAGCAATTCTTC.

On this clonotype itself: A read error may be the cause here, since a much bigger clone is one base away. The J gene is TRBJ2-3, the V gene TRBV19, with 15 bases lining up with TRBD2. Trimming cost V 9 bases and J 4 bases; bases outside gene matches: 11. Looked up from germline, CDR1 is LNHDA and CDR2 is SQIVND (reference sequence). The CDR3 totals 17 residues. CDR3 region: CASSSLGLAGGSDTQYF. CDR3 nucleotide sequence: TGTGCCAGCTCCTCCCTCGGACTAGCGGGGGGGTCAGATACGCAGTATTTT.

This chain links TRBV2 with TRBJ1-6; D remains unclear. Germline values: CDR1 SNHLY, CDR2 FYNNEI. Trimming stripped 4 bases from V and 4 bases from J, with 8 bases between. The CDR3 is 14 residues long. CDR3 nucleotides: TGTGCCAGCAGTGGCGGCCAGTATAATTCACCCCTCCACTTT. This sequence encodes CASSGGQYNSPLHF.

The chain combines TRBV5-1 with TRBJ1-5; no reliable D call. Germline V gives CDR1 SGHRS, CDR2 YFSETQ. With 4 bases removed from V and 2 bases from J, the gap between germline ends came to 13 bases. CDR3 length: 15 residues. CDR3 loop: CASSQGLSGNQPQHF. The CDR3 DNA is TGCGCCAGCAGCCAAGGCTTATCCGGCAATCAGCCCCAGCATTTT.

This clonotype has only one observation. This rearrangement joins TRBV12-3 or TRBV12-4 to TRBJ2-7; 8 bases line up with TRBD2. CDR3 length equals 13 residues. With 8 bases clipped from V and 1 base from J, the junction kept 4 bases outside the gene matches. The CDR3 coding sequence is TGTGCCAGCGGCATAGCGGGGTCCTACGAGCAGTACTTC. It codes for CASGIAGSYEQYF.

This clonotype was counted ten times or more. The chain links TRBV27 to TRBJ1-1, with D hard to call. Trimming shortened V by 4 bases and J by 1 base, and 7 bases separated the two germline ends. Germline V gives CDR1 MNHEY, CDR2 SMNVEV (reference sequence). CDR3 size: 13 residues. CDR3 protein: CASSWTRNTEAFF. For the CDR3, the DNA is TGTGCCAGCAGTTGGACTCGGAACACTGAAGCTTTCTTT.

The V call is TRBV11-1, the J call TRBJ2-7; D uncertain. Germline CDR1 and CDR2: SGHAT and FQDESV (reference sequence). V was cut by 2 bases and J by 0 bases, with 11 bases left in between. The CDR3 is made up of 15 amino acids. This CDR3 reads CASSLQSGSSYEQYF. In DNA, the CDR3 is TGTGCCAGCAGCTTACAATCAGGCAGCTCCTACGAGCAGTACTTC. Full variable domain (missing parts from reference TRBV11-1 and TRBJ2-7): EAEVAQSPRYKITEKSQAVAFWCDPISGHATLYWYRQILGQGPELLVQFQDESVVDDSQLPKDRFSAERLKGVDSTLKIQPAELGDSAMYLCASSLQSGSSYEQYFGPGTRLTVT.

In regard to this clonotype: The junction differs from germline at one of its ends, possibly a read error. V and J are TRBV10-2 and TRBJ1-2, with D uncertain. Per the germline V gene, CDR1 is WSHSY and CDR2 is SAAADI. CDR3 length: 13 amino acids. The CDR3: CASSEYRGFGYTF. CDR3 nucleotide sequence: TGTGCCAGCAGTGAGTACCGGGGTTTCGGCTACACCTTC.

The CDR3 nucleotides are TGTGCCAGCAGCTCGGGACAGGGAGACACCGGGGAGCTGTTTTTT. The encoded protein is CASSSGQGDTGELFF. The chain joins TRBV7-9 to TRBJ2-2; TRBD1 matches 9 bases. From germline, CDR1 is SEHNR and CDR2 FQNEAQ (reference sequence). After removal of 4 bases from V and 3 bases from J, the junction contained 3 bases not matched to a gene. The CDR3 is 15 amino acids.

The CDR3 here is CSDLRDRDSPLHF. The CDR3 DNA reads TGCAGTGACCTCCGGGACAGGGACTCACCCCTCCACTTT. The chain has TRBV20-1 and TRBJ1-6; 9 nucleotides agree with TRBD1. V lost 7 bases to trimming and J lost 10 bases; unmatched junction nucleotides: 8. The V gene's germline CDR1 is DFQATT and CDR2 SNEGSKA (reference sequence). The CDR3 has 13 residues.

The chain has TRBV6-4 and TRBJ1-4; 10 bases line up with TRBD1. The J call could be wrong; TRBJ2-2 is a better fit for the DNA end. The CDR3 contains 15 residues. Germline lookup yields CDR1 MRHNA and CDR2 SNTAGT. The CDR3 here is CASTRDRGNTGELFF. DNA for the CDR3: TGTGCCAGCACTCGGGACAGGGGAAACACCGGGGAGCTGTTTTTT.

As to this clonotype: The junction does not match germline at one end; this may be a read error. The chain is built from TRBV7-9 and TRBJ2-4, with D uncertain. The CDR3 covers 15 residues. Per the germline V gene, CDR1 is SEHNR and CDR2 is FQNEAQ (reference sequence). Here the CDR3 reads CASSLGFGSKNTQYF. DNA for the CDR3: TGTGCCAGCAGCTTAGGTTTCGGGTCTAAAAACACTCAGTACTTC.

Of note for this clonotype: A read error is possible here, since a much larger clone lies one base away. The chain links TRBV20-1 to TRBJ2-3; D gene uncertain. From germline, CDR1 is DFQATT and CDR2 SNEGSKA (reference sequence). This CDR3 is 13 amino acids long. CDR3 in amino acids: CSARDLVTDTQFF. The CDR3 coding sequence is TGCAGTGCTAGAGACCTAGTCACAGATACGCAGTTTTTT.

CDR3 sequence: CASLNAGNPLYEQYF. The CDR3 region has the DNA TGTGCCAGTCTCAATGCGGGTAACCCTCTCTACGAGCAGTACTTC. The rearrangement links TRBV19 to TRBJ2-7, with D perhaps matching TRBD2 (5 bases). CDR1 is LNHDA, CDR2 SQIVND, per germline (reference sequence). Trimming took off 8 bases at V and 3 bases at J, with 20 bases between the two ends. The CDR3 is made up of 15 amino acids. The full variable domain, completed using reference TRBV19 and TRBJ2-7, is DGGITQSPKYLFRKEGQNVTLSCEQNLNHDAMYWYRQDPGQGLRLIYYSQIVNDFQKGDIAEGYSVSREKKESFPLTVTSAQKNPTAFYLCASLNAGNPLYEQYFGPGTRLTVT.

This clonotype was observed a single time. V usage is TRBV7-9 and J usage is TRBJ2-5, with a possible D match to TRBD2 (6 bases). This CDR3 contains 16 residues. V lost 6 bases and J 2 bases, leaving 19 bases between the germline ends. Per the germline V gene, CDR1 is SEHNR and CDR2 is FQNEAQ (reference sequence). CDR3 in DNA: TGTGCCAGCAGTTTAATCGGGGGAGGCGGGCAAGAGACCCAGTACTTC. Translating it yields CASSLIGGGGQETQYF.

This clonotype was found many times. The genes are TRBV11-2 and TRBJ2-2; D is perhaps TRBD1 (6 bases). Germline V gene sequence: CDR1 SGHAT, CDR2 FQNNGV. The CDR3 sequence is 17 residues long. V shed 6 bases and J shed 2 bases, with 19 bases lying between them. As DNA, the CDR3 is TGTGCCAGCAGTTACAACCTACAGGGACGTAACACCGGGGAGCTGTTTTTT. This gives the protein CASSYNLQGRNTGELFF.

This clonotype occurred many times. This chain joins TRBV19 and TRBJ1-5; no reliable D call. Trimming cost V 3 bases and J 7 bases, with 10 bases left between them. CDR1 is LNHDA and CDR2 is SQIVND in the germline V gene (reference sequence). The CDR3 totals 13 residues. The CDR3 is CASSIGEGQPQHF. The CDR3 DNA follows: TGTGCCAGTAGTATCGGGGAAGGCCAGCCCCAGCATTTT.